The subject of this entry is one T cell receptor beta chain. Its antigen is undetermined. Random hexamers served to reverse transcribe roughly 0.5 to 1 ug RNA. The method of amplification for TCR beta CDR3 was immunoSEQ multiplex PCR, covering 54 Vbeta and 13 Jbeta. Using its own MiXCR run on the immunoSEQ multiplex PCR reads, TCRdb lists one record per CDR3 protein. The sample yields some 94,000 distinct CDR3 sequences, just under 95% seen once. This specimen comes from a study of CD8 T cells in Susac syndrome. The study, taken as a whole, reports: CD4+ T cell repertoires in Susac syndrome lacked clonal expansion.

Trimming cost V 5 bases and J 6 bases, with 11 bases left between them. CDR1 is MNHEY, CDR2 SMNVEV, per germline (reference sequence). The CDR3 covers 12 residues. This receptor was taken from a human donor with Susac syndrome. The chain uses TRBV27 and TRBJ2-7; D unresolved. Sequenced input: CD4+ T cells from PBMCs. CDR3 coding DNA: TGTGCCAGCAGTATAATGGGCGCCGAGCAGTACTTC. It translates to CASSIMGAEQYF.